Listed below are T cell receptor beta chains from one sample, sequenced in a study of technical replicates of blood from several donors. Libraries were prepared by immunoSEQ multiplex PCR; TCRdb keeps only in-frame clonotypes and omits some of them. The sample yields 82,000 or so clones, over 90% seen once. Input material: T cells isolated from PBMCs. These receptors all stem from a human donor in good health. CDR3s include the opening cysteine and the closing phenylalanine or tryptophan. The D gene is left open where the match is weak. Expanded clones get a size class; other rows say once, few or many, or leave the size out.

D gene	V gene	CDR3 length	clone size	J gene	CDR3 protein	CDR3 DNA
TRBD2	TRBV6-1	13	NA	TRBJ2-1	CATRLADYNEQFF	TGTGCTACAAGACTAGCCGATTACAATGAGCAGTTCTTC
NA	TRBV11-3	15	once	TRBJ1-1	CASSLSGGMNTEAFF	TGTGCCAGCAGCTTATCTGGGGGGATGAACACTGAAGCTTTCTTT
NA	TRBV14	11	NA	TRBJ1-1	CASSLLTEAFF	TGTGCCAGCAGCCTCCTCACTGAAGCTTTCTTT
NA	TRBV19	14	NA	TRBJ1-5	CASTLDSLDQPQHF	TGTGCCAGCACACTGGACAGCTTAGATCAGCCCCAGCATTTT
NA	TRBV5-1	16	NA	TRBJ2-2	CASSLEAGFYAGELFF	TGCGCCAGCAGCTTGGAGGCAGGATTTTACGCCGGGGAGCTGTTTTTT
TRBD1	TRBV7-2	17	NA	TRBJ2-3	CASSLIRDRPSTDTQYF	TGTGCCAGCAGCTTAATTAGGGACAGGCCTAGCACAGATACGCAGTATTTT
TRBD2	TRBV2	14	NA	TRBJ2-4	CASLEWGGKNIQYF	TGTGCCAGCCTTGAGTGGGGGGGCAAAAACATTCAGTACTTC
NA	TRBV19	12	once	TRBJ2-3	CASRSLGDTQYF	TGTGCCAGTCGGAGCCTCGGGGATACGCAGTATTTT
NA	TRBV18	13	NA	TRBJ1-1	CASRRGGNTEAFF	TGTGCCAGCCGGCGGGGGGGCAACACTGAAGCTTTCTTT
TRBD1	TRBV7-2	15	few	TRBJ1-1	CASSDREMMNTEAFF	TGTGCCAGCAGCGACAGGGAGATGATGAACACTGAAGCTTTCTTT
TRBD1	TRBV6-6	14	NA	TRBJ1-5	CASSYVQGDQPQHF	TGTGCCAGCAGTTACGTACAGGGGGACCAGCCCCAGCATTTT
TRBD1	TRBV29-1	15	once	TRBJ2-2	CSVAGQDINTGELFF	TGCAGCGTTGCTGGACAGGACATTAACACCGGGGAGCTGTTTTTT
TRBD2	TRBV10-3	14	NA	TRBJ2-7	CAISEGSGNNEQYF	TGTGCCATCAGTGAGGGTAGCGGGAACAACGAGCAGTACTTC
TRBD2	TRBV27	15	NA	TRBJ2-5	CASSPSGEAWGTQYF	TGTGCCAGCAGTCCTAGCGGGGAGGCTTGGGGGACCCAGTACTTC
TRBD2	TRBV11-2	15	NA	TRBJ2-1	CASSRLAGSYNEQFF	TGTGCCAGCAGCAGACTAGCGGGCTCCTACAATGAGCAGTTCTTC
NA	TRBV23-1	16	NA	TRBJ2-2	CASSQFNYRGTGELFF	TGCGCCAGCAGTCAGTTTAACTATAGGGGCACCGGGGAGCTGTTTTTT
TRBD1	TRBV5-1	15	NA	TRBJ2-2	CASSLEGQGTGELFF	TGCGCCAGCAGCTTGGAAGGACAGGGCACCGGGGAGCTGTTTTTT
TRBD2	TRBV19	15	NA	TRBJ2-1	CASSRSGRAEHEQFF	TGTGCCAGTAGTAGAAGCGGGAGGGCCGAACATGAGCAGTTCTTC
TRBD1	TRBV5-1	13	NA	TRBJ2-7	CASSSDRVGEQYF	TGCGCCAGCAGCAGCGACAGGGTTGGCGAGCAGTACTTC
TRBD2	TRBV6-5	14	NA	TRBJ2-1	CATKTSGTYNEQFF	TGTGCCACGAAAACTAGCGGGACATACAATGAGCAGTTCTTC
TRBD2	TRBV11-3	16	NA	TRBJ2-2	CASSLDRAGGPGELFF	TGTGCCAGCAGCTTAGATCGAGCGGGAGGGCCCGGGGAGCTGTTTTTT
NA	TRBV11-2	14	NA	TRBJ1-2	CASSSPPGSYGYTF	TGTGCCAGCAGCTCTCCGCCGGGTTCCTATGGCTACACCTTC
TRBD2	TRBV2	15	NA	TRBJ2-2	CASQRGTSNTGELFF	TGTGCCAGCCAGCGGGGCACCTCGAACACCGGGGAGCTGTTTTTT
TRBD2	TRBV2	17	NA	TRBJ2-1	CASSESYSGSSYNEQFF	TGTGCCAGCAGTGAGTCCTATAGCGGGAGTTCCTACAATGAGCAGTTCTTC
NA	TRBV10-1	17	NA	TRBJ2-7	CASSATAQTGISYEQYF	TGCGCCAGCAGTGCGACCGCACAAACAGGAATCTCCTACGAGCAGTACTTC
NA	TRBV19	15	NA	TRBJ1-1	CASSMSQGGWTEAFF	TGTGCCAGTAGTATGTCACAGGGCGGTTGGACTGAAGCTTTCTTT
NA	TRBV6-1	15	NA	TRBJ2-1	CASSLGAQFYNEQFF	TGTGCCAGCAGCCTAGGGGCTCAATTCTACAATGAGCAGTTCTTC
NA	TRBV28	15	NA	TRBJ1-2	CASSFNGRANYGYTF	TGTGCCAGCAGTTTCAACGGCAGGGCTAACTATGGCTACACCTTC
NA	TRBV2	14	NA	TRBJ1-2	CASSVQGISYGYTF	TGTGCCAGCAGTGTTCAGGGAATATCCTATGGCTACACCTTC
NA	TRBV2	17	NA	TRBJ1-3	CASKMRGQYFSGNTIYF	TGTGCCAGCAAAATGCGAGGACAGTACTTCTCTGGAAACACCATATATTTT
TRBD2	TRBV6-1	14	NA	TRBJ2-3	CASSEGLATDTQYF	TGTGCCAGCAGTGAGGGACTAGCCACAGATACGCAGTATTTT
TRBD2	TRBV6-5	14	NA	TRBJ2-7	CASSQSSGIYEQYF	TGTGCCAGCAGTCAATCTAGCGGGATCTACGAGCAGTACTTC
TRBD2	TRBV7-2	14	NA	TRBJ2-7	CASSLLAGSYEQYF	TGTGCCAGCAGCTTACTAGCGGGTTCCTACGAGCAGTACTTC
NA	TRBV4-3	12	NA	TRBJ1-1	CASSQVPGGAFF	TGCGCCAGCAGCCAAGTACCGGGGGGAGCTTTCTTT
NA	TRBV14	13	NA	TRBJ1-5	CASSLQGGQPQHF	TGTGCCAGCAGCCTTCAAGGAGGGCAGCCCCAGCATTTT
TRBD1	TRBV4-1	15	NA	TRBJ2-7	CASSQLPGQGIEQYF	TGCGCCAGCAGCCAATTACCGGGACAGGGGATCGAGCAGTACTTC
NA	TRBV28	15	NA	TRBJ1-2	CASSLTLGVLYGYTF	TGTGCCAGCAGTTTAACATTGGGAGTACTCTATGGCTACACCTTC
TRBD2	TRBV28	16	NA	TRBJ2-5	CASTSGGTPDQETQYF	TGTGCCAGCACCTCGGGAGGGACCCCCGACCAAGAGACCCAGTACTTC
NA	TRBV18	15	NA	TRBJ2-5	CASSPRIGEKETQYF	TGTGCCAGCTCACCTCGAATCGGGGAAAAAGAGACCCAGTACTTC
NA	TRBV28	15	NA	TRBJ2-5	CASSQPGLLMKTQYF	TGTGCCAGCAGCCAGCCGGGACTCCTTATGAAGACCCAGTACTTC
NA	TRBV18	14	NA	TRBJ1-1	CASSRSDRNTEAFF	TGTGCCAGCTCACGGTCGGACAGGAACACTGAAGCTTTCTTT
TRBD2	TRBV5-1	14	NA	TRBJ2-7	CASSSSGSPHEQYF	TGCGCCAGCAGCTCTAGCGGGAGCCCTCACGAGCAGTACTTC
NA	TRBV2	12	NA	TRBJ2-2	CASRYITGELFF	TGTGCCAGCAGGTATATCACCGGGGAGCTGTTTTTT
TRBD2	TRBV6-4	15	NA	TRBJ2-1	CASSVLAGAYNEQFF	TGTGCCAGCAGTGTTTTAGCGGGAGCTTACAATGAGCAGTTCTTC
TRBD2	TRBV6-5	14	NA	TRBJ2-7	CASSRTSGVYEQYF	TGTGCCAGCAGCCGGACTAGCGGGGTTTACGAGCAGTACTTC
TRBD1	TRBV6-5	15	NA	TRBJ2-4	CASSYSRQGVDIQYF	TGTGCCAGCAGTTACTCCCGACAGGGGGTAGACATTCAGTACTTC
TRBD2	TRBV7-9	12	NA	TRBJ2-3	CASMSGGDTQYF	TGTGCCAGCATGAGCGGGGGAGATACGCAGTATTTT
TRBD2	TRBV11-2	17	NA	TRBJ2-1	CASRSGKGDSSYNEQFF	TGTGCCAGCAGGAGCGGGAAGGGTGATAGCTCCTACAATGAGCAGTTCTTC